One T cell receptor beta chain is described in this entry. Its antigen remains unidentified. This record comes from a study of glioma-infiltrating T cells after dendritic cell vaccination. Turning to the study itself: Treatment, given 2003 to 2012, was autologous tumor lysate-pulsed dendritic cell vaccination. Study results and limitations: Survival was not directly related to TCR clonality in these patients. Complete blood and tumor specimen sets were limited to few patients.

The primer mix had 60 V beta and 13 J beta primers. Measured with immunoSEQ multiplex PCR; TCRdb has only the in-frame clones, and not every one. The sample includes about 92,000 clones, around 86% of them seen just once. With 3 bases clipped from V and 4 bases from J, the junction kept 8 bases outside the gene matches. The germline gives CDR1 PRHDT, CDR2 FYEKMQ (reference sequence). There are 15 residues in the CDR3. The sequence was collected from a human donor with glioblastoma. The chain combines TRBV13 with TRBJ2-5, with 7 bases lining up with TRBD1. Sequenced material: blood, taken before dendritic cell vaccination. CDR3: CASSLRQGGRETQYF. The CDR3 DNA reads as TGTGCCAGCAGCTTGAGACAGGGTGGTAGAGAGACCCAGTACTTC.